This T cell receptor (beta chain) derives from a study of cytomegalovirus exposure and HLA in healthy donors. PCR involved 60 Vbeta and 13 Jbeta primers. The protocol was immunoSEQ multiplex PCR, while the TCRdb copy is restricted to in-frame clones and leaves out a portion. Here the sample spans around 98,000 clones, about two thirds being singletons. This clone was detected a few times. Trimming left V 0 bases short and J 10 bases short, with 10 bases between. CDR1 is LGHNA and CDR2 is YSLEER in the germline V gene. The CDR3 runs to 13 residues. The TCR was taken from a man between 50 and 59 years old in good health and CMV-seronegative. The chain has TRBV4-3 and TRBJ2-1; D is possibly TRBD1 (5 bases). The sample taken for sequencing was PBMCs. The CDR3 region has the DNA TGCGCCAGCAGCCAAGAACCCCGGACAGAGCAGTTCTTC. This gives the protein CASSQEPRTEQFF.